The 25 T cell receptor beta chains in this list originate from one sample, sequenced in a study of T cell responses to AZD1222 COVID-19 vaccine. The data were produced by immunoSEQ multiplex PCR, yet TCRdb's version contains in-frame clones alone and is incomplete. The sample lists about 120,000 clones; roughly 89% were seen once. The source was peripheral blood, collected 28 days after the second AZD1222 dose. These receptors were collected from an adult who received the AZD1222 COVID-19 vaccine.

The chain combines TRBV6-1 with TRBJ1-2; TRBD1 is a possible D gene (6 bases). Trimming shortened V by 1 base and J by 8 bases, and 14 bases separated the two germline ends. Germline loops: CDR1 MNHNS, CDR2 SASEGT. The CDR3 totals 14 residues. CDR3: CASSEGGAGEGYTF. CDR3 coding DNA: TGTGCCAGCAGTGAAGGGGGGGCAGGGGAAGGCTACACCTTC.

The J gene is TRBJ2-5, the V gene TRBV28; unclear D gene. The germline CDR1 and CDR2 sequences are MDHEN and SYDVKM. V dropped 9 bases and J dropped 2 bases, with 4 bases sitting between them. The CDR3 has 10 amino acids. The CDR3 region is CASSQETQYF. DNA of the CDR3: TGTGCCAGTTCGCAAGAGACCCAGTACTTC.

The J gene is TRBJ2-1, the V gene TRBV7-8; 9 bases match TRBD2. Germline trimming cut 3 bases from V and 5 bases from J; bases unmatched to any gene: 8. The CDR3 is 16 amino acids. Germline loops: CDR1 SGHVS, CDR2 FQNEAQ. The CDR3 DNA sequence: TGTGCCAGCAGCTTTGGGCTAGCGGGAAAGGACAATGAGCAGTTCTTC. It encodes CASSFGLAGKDNEQFF.

CDR3 in amino acids: CASSLALGRGNTEAFF. In nucleotides, the CDR3 is TGTGCCAGCAGCTTAGCACTGGGTCGGGGGAACACTGAAGCTTTCTTT. V usage is TRBV7-8 and J usage is TRBJ1-1; D call uncertain. Trimming took 0 bases from V and 1 from J, leaving 12 bases between them. Germline loops: CDR1 SGHVS, CDR2 FQNEAQ. The CDR3 is 16 amino acids.

This sequence joins TRBV27 and TRBJ1-5, with D possibly being TRBD1 (5 bases). CDR3 length: 14 amino acids. Trimming stripped 2 bases from V and 3 bases from J, with 8 bases between. CDR1 is MNHEY, CDR2 SMNVEV, per germline (reference sequence). CDR3 sequence: CASSLVGDNQPQHF. CDR3 nucleotide sequence: TGTGCCAGCAGTTTAGTAGGGGACAATCAGCCCCAGCATTTT.

The chain uses TRBV7-9 and TRBJ1-5; TRBD1 might be the D (5 bases). This CDR3 spans 14 amino acids. Germline V gives CDR1 SEHNR, CDR2 FQNEAQ (reference sequence). V was pared by 1 base and J by 6 bases, with 10 bases between. This chain's CDR3 is CASSLGGAGQPQHF. CDR3 nucleotides: TGTGCCAGCAGCTTAGGTGGGGCAGGTCAGCCCCAGCATTTT.

The rearrangement uses TRBV2 and TRBJ2-7; 7 bases are shared with TRBD2. Germline lookup yields CDR1 SNHLY and CDR2 FYNNEI. The V and J ends lost 4 bases and 4 bases, in that order; junction bases with no gene match: 10. The CDR3 runs 15 residues. In nucleotides, the CDR3 is TGTGCCAGCAGTGCTGAGAGCGGGACTTTTTACGAGCAGTACTTC. It is translated as CASSAESGTFYEQYF.

This chain links TRBV30 with TRBJ2-7; a weak D match, TRBD2 (5 bases). Trimming removed 0 bases from V and 3 bases from J, with 12 bases in between. The germline gives CDR1 GTSNPN, CDR2 SVGIG (reference sequence). The CDR3 length is 14 residues. The CDR3 sequence: CAWSVGRVGYEQYF. CDR3 coding DNA: TGTGCCTGGAGTGTAGGGCGGGTTGGCTACGAGCAGTACTTC.

The chain links TRBV7-2 to TRBJ2-5; 14 bases match TRBD2. With V trimmed by 5 bases and J by 4 bases, 3 bases remained unmatched. Germline V lookup: CDR1 SGHTA, CDR2 FQGNSA. The CDR3 has 15 residues. This chain's CDR3 is CASSPGLAGAETQYF. The CDR3 coding sequence is TGTGCCAGCAGCCCGGGACTAGCGGGAGCAGAGACCCAGTACTTC.

The chain has TRBV11-1 and TRBJ2-1, with 8 nucleotides matching TRBD2. This CDR3 region has 16 residues. From germline, CDR1 is SGHAT and CDR2 FQDESV (reference sequence). Germline trimming cut 5 bases from V and 4 bases from J; bases unmatched to any gene: 10. As DNA, the CDR3 is TGTGCCAGCAGCACCGGGGGGGCGGGGATATACAATGAGCAGTTCTTC. This encodes CASSTGGAGIYNEQFF.

As DNA, the CDR3 is TGCGCCAGCAGCCAAGGACAGCGGGACACCGGGGAGCTGTTTTTT. The encoded protein is CASSQGQRDTGELFF. The chain recombines TRBV4-1 with TRBJ2-2; D perhaps matches TRBD2 (6 bases). The germline gives CDR1 MGHRA, CDR2 YSYEKL. V was pared by 1 base and J by 3 bases, with 9 bases between. The CDR3 runs 15 residues.

This clone appeared once. The CDR3 nucleotides are TGTGCCAGCAGCTTAGAGTCAGGCCATGGAGAGCAGTACTTC. This translates into CASSLESGHGEQYF. The chain joins TRBV7-4 to TRBJ2-7; D is unresolved. V lost 1 base and J lost 7, with 14 bases in between. This CDR3 has 14 amino acids. Germline CDR1 and CDR2: SGHVT and SQSDAQ.

The gene calls are TRBV6-4 and TRBJ2-1; 7 positions match TRBD1. The trim removed 2 bases at V and 7 bases at J, leaving 8 bases unmatched. CDR3 length: 15 amino acids. Germline loops: CDR1 MRHNA, CDR2 SNTAGT. CDR3 sequence (DNA): TGTGCCAGCAGTGACAGGGGGCTCGGTGTGAATGAGCAGTTCTTC. This sequence encodes CASSDRGLGVNEQFF.

The V and J genes are TRBV19 and TRBJ1-5; no firm D call. The CDR3 extends over 15 amino acids. Germline loops: CDR1 LNHDA, CDR2 SQIVND (reference sequence). With 2 bases removed from V and 5 bases from J, the gap between germline ends came to 13 bases. The CDR3 loop reads CASSIPGKQDQPQHF. The DNA for the CDR3 is TGTGCCAGTAGTATACCGGGAAAGCAAGATCAGCCCCAGCATTTT. Based on the CDR3 plus reference TRBV19 and TRBJ1-5, the full variable domain is DGGITQSPKYLFRKEGQNVTLSCEQNLNHDAMYWYRQDPGQGLRLIYYSQIVNDFQKGDIAEGYSVSREKKESFPLTVTSAQKNPTAFYLCASSIPGKQDQPQHFGDGTRLSIL.

This CDR3 is CASSWGTGQGGMETQYF. For the CDR3, the DNA is TGTGCCAGCAGCTGGGGAACAGGACAGGGGGGGATGGAGACCCAGTACTTC. This chain uses TRBV7-9 with TRBJ2-5, with TRBD1 matching 10 bases. The J segment lost 5 bases and the V segment lost 4 bases, leaving 13 bases of the junction unmatched. CDR1 is SEHNR and CDR2 is FQNEAQ in the germline V gene (reference sequence). This CDR3 is built from 17 residues.

This clone has only a few counts. This chain links TRBV29-1 with TRBJ1-3, with TRBD1 as a possible D gene (6 bases). CDR1 and CDR2 from the germline V gene are SQVTM and ANQGSEA. The V gene lost 6 bases and the J gene lost 0 bases, with 15 bases spanning the gap. The CDR3 totals 15 residues. The CDR3 DNA reads as TGCAGCGTCTCGACAGGAGCCATCTCTGGAAACACCATATATTTT. This encodes CSVSTGAISGNTIYF. Using reference TRBV29-1 and TRBJ1-3 for the parts outside the CDR3, the full variable domain is SAVISQKPSRDICQRGTSLTIQCQVDSQVTMMFWYRQQPGQSLTLIATANQGSEATYESGFVIDKFPISRPNLTFSTLTVSNMSPEDSSIYLCSVSTGAISGNTIYFGEGSWLTVV.

V is TRBV5-1 and J is TRBJ2-1, with D maybe TRBD1 (5 bases). Trimming took 4 bases from V and 0 from J, leaving 14 bases between them. CDR3 length: 16 amino acids. The V gene's germline CDR1 is SGHRS and CDR2 YFSETQ. The CDR3 sequence is CASSPKDRSSYNEQFF. CDR3 nucleotides: TGCGCCAGCAGCCCTAAAGACAGAAGCTCCTACAATGAGCAGTTCTTC.

This clone appeared a single time. The rearrangement links TRBV19 to TRBJ2-2; 7 bases fit TRBD2. The germline gives CDR1 LNHDA, CDR2 SQIVND (reference sequence). Germline trimming cut 11 bases from V and 2 bases from J; bases unmatched to any gene: 11. The length of the CDR3 is 15 residues. CDR3 amino acids: CACDPGTKNTGELFF. CDR3 DNA: TGTGCCTGCGACCCCGGGACTAAAAACACCGGGGAGCTGTTTTTT.

This sequence joins TRBV7-9 and TRBJ2-7, with 7 bases matching TRBD1. Trimming cost V 5 bases and J 3 bases; bases outside gene matches: 4. CDR1 is SEHNR, CDR2 FQNEAQ, per germline (reference sequence). The length of the CDR3 is 13 residues. The CDR3 region has the DNA TGTGCCAGCAGCACGGGACAGTACTACGAGCAGTACTTC. This sequence encodes CASSTGQYYEQYF.

V is TRBV2 and J is TRBJ1-1; TRBD1 aligns across 7 bases. Germline CDR1 and CDR2: SNHLY and FYNNEI. CDR3 length: 15 amino acids. Trimming cost V 3 bases and J 0 bases; bases outside gene matches: 4. CDR3 coding DNA: TGTGCCAGCAGTGAGGGGGACAGCTTGAACACTGAAGCTTTCTTT. It codes for CASSEGDSLNTEAFF.

The V call is TRBV3-1 (or the pseudogene TRBV3-2), the J call TRBJ2-4, with D hard to call. The CDR3 spans 17 residues. Trimming shortened V by 5 bases and J by 3 bases, and 20 bases separated the two germline ends. Germline V gives CDR1 LGHDT, CDR2 YNNKEL (reference sequence). DNA for the CDR3: TGTGCCAGCAGCGTCGATAGGGCCTATAAAGTCAAAAACATTCAGTACTTC. Its translation is CASSVDRAYKVKNIQYF.

The DNA of the CDR3 is TGTGCCAGCAGCGACACGGCCTCTAACTATGGCTACACCTTC. Translation: CASSDTASNYGYTF. V and J are TRBV7-2 and TRBJ1-2; D is uncertain. With 5 bases removed from V and 0 bases from J, the gap between germline ends came to 10 bases. The germline CDR1 and CDR2 sequences are SGHTA and FQGNSA. There are 14 residues in the CDR3.

V gene TRBV6-6 combines with J gene TRBJ1-1, with D unresolved. CDR1 is MNHNY, CDR2 SVGAGI, per germline (reference sequence). V was shortened by 8 bases and J by 0 bases, with 13 bases between the two germline ends. This CDR3 is 14 amino acids long. In DNA form, the CDR3 reads TGTGCCAGCCGTGGAGGGTGGATGAACACTGAAGCTTTCTTT. It yields the protein CASRGGWMNTEAFF.

The genes are TRBV3-1 (or the pseudogene TRBV3-2) and TRBJ1-1, with a tentative D call TRBD1 (5 bases). This CDR3 is 16 amino acids long. Germline CDR1 and CDR2: LGHDT and YNNKEL (reference sequence). The germline V and J ends were trimmed by 0 bases and 1 base, with 12 bases remaining between them. Here the CDR3 DNA reads TGTGCCAGCAGCCAAGAGGTTTGGGACGGGAACACTGAAGCTTTCTTT. Encoded protein: CASSQEVWDGNTEAFF.

The chain has TRBV20-1 and TRBJ1-1; D remains ambiguous. The germline CDR1 and CDR2 sequences are DFQATT and SNEGSKA (reference sequence). This CDR3 has 11 amino acids. Trimming removed 1 base from V and 11 bases from J, with 11 bases in between. The CDR3 nucleotides read TGCAGTGCTAGAGGCCCAGTTTCGGCTTTCTTT. This gives the protein CSARGPVSAFF.